The 23 T cell receptor beta chains below were found in one sample sequenced in a study of blood T cell repertoires in COVID-19. TCRdb's table, derived via immunoSEQ multiplex PCR, lists solely in-frame clones and lacks some. The data hold some 210,000 clones, with roughly 77% observed a single time. Sequencing used PBMCs or T cells enriched from blood (not recorded which). All receptors derive from a man aged 40-49 years who had recovered from COVID-19.

The chain recombines TRBV5-6 with TRBJ2-7; tentatively, D is TRBD2 (7 bases). The CDR3 runs to 16 residues. V was pared by 3 bases and J by 2 bases, with 18 bases between. Germline CDR1 is SGHDT and CDR2 is YYEEEE. The chain's CDR3 is CASSWGRGAPPYEQYF. DNA for the CDR3: TGTGCCAGCAGCTGGGGACGGGGGGCACCTCCCTACGAGCAGTACTTC.

This chain joins TRBV7-3 and TRBJ2-4; possible D gene TRBD2, 6 bases. V lost 2 bases and J 6 bases, leaving 11 bases between the germline ends. Germline lookup yields CDR1 SGHTA and CDR2 FQGTGA. The CDR3 runs 14 residues. CDR3 amino acids: CASSLSSDSNIQYF. In DNA, the CDR3 is TGTGCCAGCAGCTTATCTAGCGATTCAAACATTCAGTACTTC.

The CDR3 protein is CASSEWASSGGVPYNEQFF. The CDR3 coding sequence is TGTGCCAGCAGTGAATGGGCGTCTAGCGGGGGGGTCCCCTACAATGAGCAGTTCTTC. The V call is TRBV6-1, the J call TRBJ2-1; TRBD2 matches at 12 bases. Germline CDR1 reads MNHNS; CDR2 reads SASEGT. CDR3 length: 19 amino acids. V shed 2 bases and J 2 bases; nucleotides not matched to a gene: 10.

The chain recombines TRBV19 with TRBJ2-6; 9 bases are shared with TRBD1. The CDR3 loop spans 16 amino acids. Germline V gene data show CDR1 as LNHDA and CDR2 as SQIVND (reference sequence). Trimming took 8 bases from V and 0 from J; bases not matched to a gene: 5. CDR3 loop: CASQGTGTSGANVLTF. In DNA, the CDR3 is TGTGCCAGTCAAGGGACAGGGACCTCTGGGGCCAACGTCCTGACTTTC. Supplemented by reference TRBV19 and TRBJ2-6, the full variable domain reads DGGITQSPKYLFRKEGQNVTLSCEQNLNHDAMYWYRQDPGQGLRLIYYSQIVNDFQKGDIAEGYSVSREKKESFPLTVTSAQKNPTAFYLCASQGTGTSGANVLTFGAGSRLTVL.

The chain carries TRBV29-1 and TRBJ1-2; 9 nucleotides match TRBD1. CDR1 and CDR2 (germline): SQVTM, ANQGSEA. Trimming took 5 bases from V and 1 from J; bases not matched to a gene: 8. The CDR3 has 15 residues. CDR3 protein: CSVPAADRGNYGYTF. In nucleotides, the CDR3 is TGCAGCGTTCCGGCAGCGGACAGGGGTAACTATGGCTACACCTTC.

Worth noting for this clone: Given a much more abundant clone one base away, this may be a read error. The identical CDR3 is also encoded by other nucleotide sequences in the sample. V and J are TRBV12-5 and TRBJ2-1; possible D gene TRBD2, 6 bases. Germline V gives CDR1 LGHNT, CDR2 FRNRAP. The CDR3 is made up of 15 amino acids. Trimming removed 6 bases at V and 4 bases at J, with 16 bases between. The CDR3 sequence is CASGPGLAGYNEQFF. Here the CDR3 DNA reads TGTGCTAGTGGACCGGGACTGGCGGGGTACAATGAGCAGTTCTTC.

V is TRBV5-5 and J is TRBJ1-4; 7 bases align to TRBD1. The CDR3 spans 15 residues. CDR1 SGHKS and CDR2 YYEKEE come from the germline V gene (reference sequence). Unmatched junction bases numbered 4, after V lost 0 bases and J lost 5 bases. The CDR3 loop reads CASSLAGTENEKLFF. DNA for the CDR3: TGTGCCAGCAGCTTGGCTGGGACAGAGAATGAAAAACTGTTTTTT.

The genes are TRBV5-4 and TRBJ1-2; D is undetermined. Germline assignment: CDR1 SGHNT and CDR2 YYREEE (reference sequence). There are 13 residues in the CDR3. Deletions cut 0 bases from V and 14 bases from J, with 17 bases between. This chain's CDR3 is CASSLVDLGRVTF. Written as DNA, the CDR3 is TGTGCCAGCAGCTTGGTTGATCTGGGGAGGGTAACCTTC.

This chain links TRBV27 with TRBJ2-1; 8 bases are shared with TRBD1. Germline trimming cut 2 bases from V and 7 bases from J; bases unmatched to any gene: 4. The length of the CDR3 is 14 residues. Germline V gene lookup returns CDR1 MNHEY and CDR2 SMNVEV (reference sequence). Written as DNA, the CDR3 is TGTGCCAGCAGTTTACAGGGGGCGCGAAATGAGCAGTTCTTC. Protein sequence: CASSLQGARNEQFF.

This chain links TRBV6-5 with TRBJ2-2; D possibly corresponds to TRBD2 (5 bases). CDR1 MNHEY and CDR2 SVGAGI come from the germline V gene. The CDR3 has 15 residues. V lost 8 bases, J lost 1 base, and 14 bases lay in between. This chain's CDR3 is CASVFGLGNTGELFF. DNA of the CDR3: TGTGCCAGCGTTTTCGGACTGGGGAACACCGGGGAGCTGTTTTTT.

CDR3 in amino acids: CASSPLAGRTGELFF. CDR3 DNA: TGTGCCAGCAGTCCACTAGCGGGGCGCACCGGGGAGCTGTTTTTT. The chain combines TRBV2 with TRBJ2-2, with 10 bases fitting TRBD2. CDR1 SNHLY and CDR2 FYNNEI come from the germline V gene. V was clipped by 5 bases and J by 4 bases; unmatched bases: 4. CDR3 length equals 15 residues. Full variable domain (remainder filled in from reference TRBV2 and TRBJ2-2): EPEVTQTPSHQVTQMGQEVILRCVPISNHLYFYWYRQILGQKVEFLVSFYNNEISEKSEIFDDQFSVERPDGSNFTLKIRSTKLEDSAMYFCASSPLAGRTGELFFGEGSRLTVL.

The V gene is TRBV3-1 (or the pseudogene TRBV3-2), the J gene TRBJ1-2; 9 positions match TRBD1. From germline, CDR1 is LGHDT and CDR2 YNNKEL (reference sequence). V gave up 4 bases and J gave up 1 base; unmatched junction bases: 19. This CDR3 spans 20 amino acids. CDR3 in amino acids: CASSLPHRGRALNNNYGYTF. DNA for the CDR3: TGTGCCAGCAGCCTGCCTCACAGGGGGCGCGCCCTCAACAATAACTATGGCTACACCTTC.

A few counts support this clone. The V call is TRBV7-8, the J call TRBJ2-1, with 8 bases lining up with TRBD2. V lost 6 bases to trimming and J lost 6 bases; unmatched junction nucleotides: 16. Germline CDR1 is SGHVS and CDR2 is FQNEAQ. This CDR3 contains 17 residues. In nucleotides, the CDR3 is TGTGCCAGCAGGCCGAGCGGGAGCCTTATACGGGGCAATGAGCAGTTCTTC. It translates to CASRPSGSLIRGNEQFF.

This clone was picked up one time. Distinct nucleotide sequences in the sample also encode this CDR3. The chain carries TRBV19 and TRBJ1-5; D not certain. V was pared by 9 bases and J by 3 bases, with 12 bases between. This CDR3 region has 13 residues. The germline CDR1 and CDR2 sequences are LNHDA and SQIVND (reference sequence). CDR3 DNA: TGTGCCAGCCGAGGGCAGTTCAATCAGCCCCAGCATTTT. Its protein is CASRGQFNQPQHF.

V is TRBV29-1 and J is TRBJ1-1; unclear D gene. Germline CDR1 is SQVTM and CDR2 is ANQGSEA. The ends were cut back, 8 bases at V and 0 bases at J, with 7 bases in the middle. The CDR3 runs 11 residues. The chain's CDR3 is CSHEMNTEAFF. The CDR3 DNA sequence: TGCAGCCATGAGATGAACACTGAAGCTTTCTTT. Drawing the rest from reference TRBV29-1 and TRBJ1-1, the complete variable domain is SAVISQKPSRDICQRGTSLTIQCQVDSQVTMMFWYRQQPGQSLTLIATANQGSEATYESGFVIDKFPISRPNLTFSTLTVSNMSPEDSSIYLCSHEMNTEAFFGQGTRLTVV.

This clone showed up just once. The J gene is TRBJ1-2, the V gene TRBV11-1; D is uncertain. The CDR3 contains 13 residues. Trimming removed 4 bases from V and 8 bases from J, with 14 bases in between. The V gene's germline CDR1 is SGHAT and CDR2 FQDESV (reference sequence). CDR3 sequence reads: CASSSSLAEGYTF. CDR3 coding DNA: TGTGCCAGCAGCTCTTCCCTCGCGGAAGGCTACACCTTC.

Ten or more counts support this clone. V gene TRBV12-3 or TRBV12-4 combines with J gene TRBJ2-2, with D maybe TRBD2 (5 bases). The V end was cut by 2 bases, the J end by 7 bases, with 8 bases between. The CDR3 extends over 13 amino acids. The CDR3 sequence: CASSLSSGGELFF. The CDR3 bases are TGTGCCAGCAGTTTAAGCAGCGGCGGGGAGCTGTTTTTT.

This clone was recorded a few times. The CDR3 DNA sequence: TGTGCCAGCAGTGATTCCCAACAAGACACCATATATTTT. Translation gives CASSDSQQDTIYF. The chain employs TRBV2 and TRBJ1-3; D unresolved. The CDR3 has 13 residues. Trimming took off 3 bases at V and 8 bases at J, with 11 bases between the two ends. CDR1 is SNHLY and CDR2 is FYNNEI in the germline V gene.

The rearrangement uses TRBV3-1 (or the pseudogene TRBV3-2) and TRBJ1-3, with D possibly matching TRBD1 (5 bases). V was trimmed by 1 base and J by 1 base, leaving 14 bases between them. From germline, CDR1 is LGHDT and CDR2 YNNKEL (reference sequence). This CDR3 has 17 amino acids. CDR3 bases: TGTGCCAGCAGCCAAGGTCCAGGGAAGTTTTCTGGAAACACCATATATTTT. As protein: CASSQGPGKFSGNTIYF.

V is TRBV2 and J is TRBJ1-5; 8 bases match TRBD1. After removal of 6 bases from V and 7 bases from J, the junction contained 8 bases not matched to a gene. The CDR3 is 14 residues long. Per germline, CDR1 SNHLY and CDR2 FYNNEI. Here the CDR3 DNA reads TGTGCCAGCAGCGGTATGACAGGGGACCAGCCCCAGCATTTT. It translates to CASSGMTGDQPQHF.

The J gene is TRBJ1-2, the V gene TRBV5-1; 8 positions match TRBD1. CDR1 is SGHRS, CDR2 YFSETQ, per germline. With V trimmed by 3 bases and J by 0 bases, 7 bases remained unmatched. The CDR3 has 16 amino acids. This CDR3 reads CASSSDQGATNYGYTF. In nucleotides, the CDR3 is TGCGCCAGCAGCTCCGACCAGGGGGCGACTAACTATGGCTACACCTTC.

This clone was seen just once. The CDR3 DNA follows: TGTGCCAGCAGCCAGAGGAACACTGAAGCTTTCTTT. Encoded protein: CASSQRNTEAFF. The chain combines TRBV14 with TRBJ1-1; D is unresolved. The ends were cut back, 3 bases at V and 1 base at J, with 3 bases in the middle. The CDR3 runs 12 residues. Germline V gene sequence: CDR1 SGHDN, CDR2 FVKESK. Filled out from reference TRBV14 and TRBJ1-1, the complete variable domain reads EAGVTQFPSHSVIEKGQTVTLRCDPISGHDNLYWYRRVMGKEIKFLLHFVKESKQDESGMPNNRFLAERTGGTYSTLKVQPAELEDSGVYFCASSQRNTEAFFGQGTRLTVV.

The V and J genes are TRBV5-1 and TRBJ2-1, with 9 bases identical to TRBD2. Germline V gives CDR1 SGHRS, CDR2 YFSETQ. The J segment lost 9 bases and the V segment lost 2 bases, leaving 9 bases of the junction unmatched. This CDR3 has 15 residues. In DNA form, the CDR3 reads TGCGCCAGCAGCTTCCAAGCGGGGGGAACGGGTGAGCAGTTCTTC. Amino acid sequence: CASSFQAGGTGEQFF.